Shown below are 9 T cell receptor beta chains from a single sample sequenced in a study of glioma-infiltrating T cells after dendritic cell vaccination. This table comes from immunoSEQ multiplex PCR, and its TCRdb copy is limited to in-frame clones, with some not included. The table includes around 87,000 clones, around 86% detected once. Described time point: after dendritic cell vaccination, including at tumor progression/relapse. Sequenced here: blood, sampled after dendritic cell vaccination. These receptors were obtained from a human donor with glioblastoma.

The gene calls are TRBV5-1 and TRBJ1-6, with 7 bases identical to TRBD1. Germline values: CDR1 SGHRS, CDR2 YFSETQ. V dropped 5 bases and J dropped 4; count of bases not matched to a gene: 6. The CDR3 has 15 amino acids. Here the CDR3 DNA reads TGCGCCAGCAGGGAGGGACAGCTATATAATTCACCCCTCCACTTT. Its translation is CASREGQLYNSPLHF.

The chain uses TRBV5-1 and TRBJ2-3, with 8 bases matching TRBD2. The CDR3 length is 16 residues. Unmatched junction bases numbered 6, after V lost 1 base and J lost 2 bases. Germline lookup yields CDR1 SGHRS and CDR2 YFSETQ. The DNA for the CDR3 is TGCGCCAGCAGCTTGACCGGGACTAGGAACACAGATACGCAGTATTTT. Protein sequence: CASSLTGTRNTDTQYF.

The chain combines TRBV6-5 with TRBJ2-7; no clear D gene. The V gene's germline CDR1 is MNHEY and CDR2 SVGAGI. The CDR3 has 11 residues. The germline V and J ends were trimmed by 1 base and 5 bases, with 3 bases remaining between them. The CDR3, as DNA: TGTGCCAGCAGTTACTTAGACGAGCAGTACTTC. Protein: CASSYLDEQYF.

The chain combines TRBV9 with TRBJ1-1; TRBD1 is a possible D gene (5 bases). Trimming left V 2 bases short and J 2 bases short, with 10 bases between. The CDR3 loop spans 14 amino acids. Germline V gene lookup returns CDR1 SGDLS and CDR2 YYNGEE. The CDR3 spells CASSVTRVNTEAFF. In DNA form, the CDR3 reads TGTGCCAGCAGCGTTACCAGGGTCAACACTGAAGCTTTCTTT.

In its sample, this clone was seen once. The chain employs TRBV9 and TRBJ2-1, with a tentative D call TRBD2 (5 bases). CDR3 length: 14 amino acids. Germline V gene data show CDR1 as SGDLS and CDR2 as YYNGEE. V gave up 3 bases and J gave up 6 bases, with 13 bases separating them. The CDR3 bases are TGTGCCAGCAGCGAGCGGCATTGGGGCAATGAGCAGTTCTTC. Translation gives CASSERHWGNEQFF. Filled out from reference TRBV9 and TRBJ2-1, the complete variable domain reads DSGVTQTPKHLITATGQRVTLRCSPRSGDLSVYWYQQSLDQGLQFLIQYYNGEERAKGNILERFSAQQFPDLHSELNLSSLELGDSALYFCASSERHWGNEQFFGPGTRLTVL.

V and J are TRBV6-6 and TRBJ2-3; 8 positions agree with TRBD2. The CDR3 has 15 amino acids. Germline-derived CDR1 and CDR2 are MNHNY and SVGAGI (reference sequence). Trimming removed 3 bases from V and 5 bases from J; junction bases left unmatched: 7. The CDR3 coding sequence is TGTGCCAGCAGTTATAGTAGCGGGGCGATAGATACGCAGTATTTT. This encodes CASSYSSGAIDTQYF.

This rearrangement joins TRBV4-2 to TRBJ1-1, with D tentatively TRBD1 (5 bases). V lost 1 base and J lost 6, with 9 bases in between. This CDR3 has 13 amino acids. Germline loops: CDR1 LGHNA, CDR2 YNFKEQ. The CDR3 spells CASSQVVGAEAFF. CDR3 DNA: TGTGCCAGCAGCCAAGTAGTAGGGGCTGAAGCTTTCTTT.

In this sample, this clone turned up a few times. The V gene is TRBV4-1, the J gene TRBJ1-3; 7 positions match TRBD1. Germline values: CDR1 MGHRA, CDR2 YSYEKL. This CDR3 is built from 17 residues. J lost 2 bases, V lost 2 bases, and 9 bases had no gene match. The CDR3 protein is CASSQSFTGVTGNTIYF. CDR3 coding DNA: TGCGCCAGCAGCCAAAGTTTCACAGGGGTAACTGGAAACACCATATATTTT.

The chain carries TRBV27 and TRBJ1-2, with TRBD1 as a possible D gene (5 bases). The CDR3 is made up of 13 amino acids. Trimming shortened V by 5 bases and J by 7 bases, and 14 bases separated the two germline ends. CDR1 MNHEY and CDR2 SMNVEV come from the germline V gene (reference sequence). This CDR3 reads CASSPEFRGGYTF. CDR3 nucleotide sequence: TGTGCCAGCAGTCCCGAATTTAGGGGTGGCTACACCTTC.